The 3 T cell receptor beta chains in this list originate from one sample, sequenced in a study of shared clonotypes between healthy human individuals (dated by TCRdb to the early 2020s). Libraries were made using the immunoSEQ multiplex PCR assay. TCRdb obtained this table from immuneACCESS and retained in-frame rearrangements with V and J assigned. These tables miss some clones; where compared with another copy, unresolved V genes account for less than half of the shortfall, and the remainder is unexplained. Present in this sample are a few million clones, around 95% of which were seen just once. Clones ranked in the top ten supply 0.1% to 0.15% of the sample. The sample consisted of naive CD4+ T cells sorted from blood. The sample's cell subset or site label is to be understood as: CD45RA+ positively selected. These receptors came from a man younger than 30 in good health.

This rearrangement joins TRBV30 to TRBJ1-2; D gene ambiguous. V was pared by 5 bases and J by 7 bases, with 14 bases between. From germline, CDR1 is GTSNPN and CDR2 SVGIG (reference sequence). The CDR3 runs 12 residues. In DNA, the CDR3 is TGTGCCTGGGGGGAGAGGGCGGTTGGCTACACCTTC. The encoded protein is CAWGERAVGYTF.

The chain joins TRBV10-2 to TRBJ2-7; 9 positions agree with TRBD1. The CDR3 runs to 17 residues. The V segment lost 3 bases and the J segment 3 bases; nucleotides outside the gene matches: 12. Germline-derived CDR1 and CDR2 are WSHSY and SAAADI. The DNA for the CDR3 is TGCGCCAGCAGTGATGGGGGACAGGGCCGAGTGAGCTACGAGCAGTACTTC. Residues: CASSDGGQGRVSYEQYF.

A word on this clone: The same CDR3 also results from other DNA sequences found in this sample. The V and J genes are TRBV18 and TRBJ1-3, with 7 positions matching TRBD1. V lost 0 bases and J lost 2; bases outside the gene matches: 1. The CDR3 has 15 residues. Germline CDR1 KGHSH, CDR2 LQKENI. Here the CDR3 DNA reads TGTGCCAGCTCACCACCCGGGACAGCTGGAAACACCATATATTTT. It translates to CASSPPGTAGNTIYF.